This T cell receptor beta chain emerged from a study of blood T cell repertoires in COVID-19. Study in general: T cells, B-cell-depleted T cells, or PBMCs supplied cDNA or gDNA.

The Seattle patients, enrolled during active infection, were followed longitudinally. The CDR3 is 16 amino acids. Trimming took off 3 bases at V and 5 bases at J, with 19 bases between the two ends. Looked up from germline, CDR1 is SGHAT and CDR2 is FQDESV (reference sequence). In the study's own analysis: The authors estimated nucleated cell counts from reference gene primer amplification. Produced via immunoSEQ multiplex PCR; TCRdb's table is partial and in-frame only. V and J calls and clone size are those listed in that table; D and trimming were worked out from the DNA. The table shows 250,000 to 350,000 clones, with 80% to 85% occurring only once.

The sequenced sample consisted of peripheral blood. This rearrangement joins TRBV11-1 to TRBJ2-5, with D possibly matching TRBD2 (5 bases). This sequence was found in a person aged 70 to 85 with COVID-19, enrolled during active disease. In nucleotides, the CDR3 is TGTGCCAGCAGCTTGTCCGGCCAGAAGGGCGGGGAGACCCAGTACTTC. This sequence encodes CASSLSGQKGGETQYF.